The TCR beta chain under discussion was sequenced for a study of shared clonotypes between healthy human individuals. The naive CD8 population came from CD45RO-negative cells selected for CCR7, without terminally differentiated effector memory CD45RA+ cells. Germline CDR1 reads MNHEY; CDR2 reads SVGAGI. The CDR3 length is 16 residues. V was pared by 0 bases and J by 3 bases, with 12 bases between. Notes on this clone: Its specificity is unknown.

Study-wide results and caveats: Larger richness was generally estimated for naive than memory subsets. Sampling was confined to blood; repertoires within tissues likely differ.

Sorted-subset replicate PCRs used approximately 200 ng of genomic DNA. This amount corresponded to tens of thousands of T cell genomes. The table came from immunoSEQ multiplex PCR; TCRdb's copy has only in-frame clones and leaves some out. The data hold roughly 2 million clones, with less than 95% observed a single time. This chain links TRBV6-5 with TRBJ2-1; D call uncertain. The sequencing input was naive CD8+ T cells sorted from blood. This receptor was taken from a man younger than 30 in good health. The CDR3 nucleotides read TGTGCCAGCAGTTACTCGATAGGAACGCTCTACAATGAGCAGTTCTTC. It is translated as CASSYSIGTLYNEQFF.